The 14 T cell receptor beta chains below were found in one sample sequenced in a study of siplizumab effects on memory and regulatory T cells. Clones were read by immunoSEQ multiplex PCR, and TCRdb kept only the in-frame ones, dropping some. Here the sample spans 50,000 to 55,000 clones, about 97% being singletons. Sequenced input: naive CD4+ T cells sorted from blood. Source of these receptors: a human donor in good health.

The V and J genes are TRBV6-5 and TRBJ2-1, with 9 bases that match TRBD2. V was pared by 0 bases and J by 2 bases, with 2 bases of the junction left unmatched. The CDR3 totals 16 residues. Looked up from germline, CDR1 is MNHEY and CDR2 is SVGAGI. The CDR3 sequence is CASSYSSGSPYNEQFF. DNA of the CDR3: TGTGCCAGCAGTTACTCTAGCGGGAGCCCCTACAATGAGCAGTTCTTC.

This chain links TRBV9 with TRBJ1-5, with D uncertain. This CDR3 is 15 amino acids long. The V end lost 6 bases, the J end lost 4 bases, and 17 bases lay between the germline ends. Germline lookup yields CDR1 SGDLS and CDR2 YYNGEE. The CDR3 bases are TGTGCCAGCAAACTCCGGAGGCAGAGAAATCAGCCCCAGCATTTT. Translated: CASKLRRQRNQPQHF.

The chain couples TRBV7-9 to TRBJ2-7, with D possibly matching TRBD1 (6 bases). Trimming cost V 8 bases and J 0 bases, with 11 bases left between them. The CDR3 has 13 amino acids. CDR1 is SEHNR, CDR2 FQNEAQ, per germline (reference sequence). The CDR3 is CASRWDTSYEQYF. The CDR3 nucleotides are TGTGCCAGCCGCTGGGACACCTCCTACGAGCAGTACTTC. Full variable domain (rest looked up from reference TRBV7-9 and TRBJ2-7): DTGVSQNPRHKITKRGQNVTFRCDPISEHNRLYWYRQTLGQGPEFLTYFQNEAQLEKSRLLSDRFSAERPKGSFSTLEIQRTEQGDSAMYLCASRWDTSYEQYFGPGTRLTVT.

The chain joins TRBV6-4 to TRBJ1-1; TRBD1 aligns across 7 bases. CDR1 is MRHNA, CDR2 SNTAGT, per germline. The CDR3 is 14 amino acids. J was trimmed by 2 bases and V by 4 bases; bases with no gene match: 4. Here the CDR3 reads CASSVAGGNTEAFF. DNA for the CDR3: TGTGCCAGCAGTGTGGCAGGGGGAAACACTGAAGCTTTCTTT.

The chain has TRBV7-9 and TRBJ1-2; D remains ambiguous. Germline values: CDR1 SEHNR, CDR2 FQNEAQ (reference sequence). V lost 3 bases and J 2 bases, leaving 7 bases between the germline ends. This CDR3 has 13 amino acids. CDR3 sequence (DNA): TGTGCCAGCAGCTTCGGGATGAACTATGGCTACACCTTC. Translating gives CASSFGMNYGYTF.

This clone has only one observation. CDR3 coding DNA: TGTGCCAGTAGTAAAAATCATCAGCCCCAGCATTTT. Protein sequence: CASSKNHQPQHF. The rearrangement uses TRBV19 and TRBJ1-5, with no clear D. Germline-derived CDR1 and CDR2 are LNHDA and SQIVND (reference sequence). Trimming left V 4 bases short and J 5 bases short, with 6 bases between. The CDR3 has 12 residues.

The V call is TRBV4-3, the J call TRBJ1-2; D remains ambiguous. The CDR3 extends over 14 amino acids. With 0 bases removed from V and 2 bases from J, the gap between germline ends came to 7 bases. Germline V gene lookup returns CDR1 LGHNA and CDR2 YSLEER. CDR3 nucleotide sequence: TGCGCCAGCAGCCAAGAAAACAGCAACTATGGCTACACCTTC. Translated: CASSQENSNYGYTF.

The J gene is TRBJ1-1, the V gene TRBV6-4; a weak D match, TRBD1 (6 bases). The CDR3 sequence is 14 residues long. Germline V gene lookup returns CDR1 MRHNA and CDR2 SNTAGT. The V gene lost 5 bases and the J gene lost 0 bases, with 10 bases spanning the gap. The CDR3 region has the DNA TGTGCCAGCAGTCTGGACAGAATGAACACTGAAGCTTTCTTT. It specifies CASSLDRMNTEAFF.

The chain couples TRBV28 to TRBJ2-7, with D maybe TRBD1 (6 bases). The CDR3 runs to 13 residues. Trimming shortened V by 7 bases and J by 7 bases, and 17 bases separated the two germline ends. Germline V lookup: CDR1 MDHEN, CDR2 SYDVKM. The CDR3 DNA sequence: TGTGCCAGCAATCTCAGGGGAGTGCGGGAGCAGTACTTC. It encodes CASNLRGVREQYF.

This rearrangement joins TRBV4-2 to TRBJ2-7; 10 nucleotides agree with TRBD1. Germline V CDR1 and CDR2: LGHNA, YNFKEQ. Trimming removed 4 bases from V and 6 bases from J; junction bases left unmatched: 12. The CDR3 contains 16 residues. CDR3 nucleotide sequence: TGTGCCAGCAGCCTTGGAGCAGGGGGACAGGGGTTCGAGCAGTACTTC. Amino acid sequence: CASSLGAGGQGFEQYF.

This chain connects TRBV6-1 to TRBJ2-2; D is possibly TRBD1 (6 bases). From germline, CDR1 is MNHNS and CDR2 SASEGT. V was clipped by 0 bases and J by 9 bases, with 17 bases between them. CDR3 length: 16 amino acids. DNA for the CDR3: TGTGCCAGCAGTGAAGCCAGGACAGCCTTATCCTGGGAGCTGTTTTTT. It translates to CASSEARTALSWELFF.

J is TRBJ2-2 and V is TRBV18; 12 nucleotides agree with TRBD2. Germline V gives CDR1 KGHSH, CDR2 LQKENI. The CDR3 loop spans 17 amino acids. Trimming cost V 6 bases and J 2 bases; bases outside gene matches: 7. CDR3 loop: CASSSLAGGLNTGELFF. The CDR3, as DNA: TGTGCCAGCTCGTCACTAGCGGGAGGACTCAACACCGGGGAGCTGTTTTTT.

The sample holds a few counts of this clone. This chain links TRBV28 with TRBJ2-2; D is uncertain. The germline gives CDR1 MDHEN, CDR2 SYDVKM. V lost 6 bases, J lost 7 bases, and 15 bases lay in between. The CDR3 is 14 residues long. The CDR3 bases are TGTGCCAGCAGCGGCTTGAAGAGAGGCGGGGAGCTGTTTTTT. This sequence encodes CASSGLKRGGELFF.

A note on this clone: An end of the junction differs from the germline gene, which may be a read error. V gene TRBV7-9 combines with J gene TRBJ1-1, with D possibly TRBD1 on 5 matching bases. CDR1 is SEHNR, CDR2 FQNEAQ, per germline (reference sequence). This CDR3 has 14 residues. This chain's CDR3 is CASSLLGASKNWGF. In DNA form, the CDR3 reads TGTGCCAGCAGCTTACTAGGGGCCTCGAAAAATTGGGGGTTT.